The clone carrying this TCR beta chain was counted a single time. This sample was included in a study of blood T cell repertoires in COVID-19. Looking at the study overall: Specimens from acute and convalescent COVID-19 originated in the United States, Italy and Spain.

Original data processing: Amplifying reference gene primers gave estimates of nucleated cell counts. Only in-frame clones appear in the TCRdb table, and some are missing; sequencing was by immunoSEQ multiplex PCR. The V and J calls and clone size were taken over from that table, and D and trimming were inferred from the DNA. The table records around 50,000 clones, around 73% of them present only once. Germline CDR1 LNHDA, CDR2 SQIVND (reference sequence). The CDR3 contains 15 residues. J was trimmed by 0 bases and V by 3 bases; bases with no gene match: 2. Specimen: PBMCs or T cells enriched from blood (not recorded which). This clonotype originated in a woman between 45 and 60 years old with acute COVID-19. The chain links TRBV19 to TRBJ2-7, with TRBD2 matching 10 bases. CDR3: CASSMERGGSYEQYF. The CDR3, as DNA: TGTGCCAGTAGTATGGAGCGGGGGGGCTCCTACGAGCAGTACTTC. Full variable domain (outside the CDR3, taken from reference TRBV19 and TRBJ2-7): DGGITQSPKYLFRKEGQNVTLSCEQNLNHDAMYWYRQDPGQGLRLIYYSQIVNDFQKGDIAEGYSVSREKKESFPLTVTSAQKNPTAFYLCASSMERGGSYEQYFGPGTRLTVT.